The subject of this entry is one T cell receptor beta chain. Its antigen is not identified. The CDR3 loop spans 16 amino acids. V dropped 0 bases and J dropped 0 bases, with 9 bases sitting between them. The germline CDR1 and CDR2 sequences are MNHEY and SVGAGI. The sample is drawn from a study of cytomegalovirus exposure and HLA in healthy donors. Study-wide points: Being productive about 90% or about 30% of the time was typical of most TCR beta V segments in an earlier analysis. Analysis performed later found more than 15,000 TCR beta sequences associated with HLA alleles at 0.05 false discovery rate. Sequencing depth across donors, presence/absence analyses assumed, was roughly uniform.

The PCR made use of 60 Vbeta and 13 Jbeta primers. The protocol was immunoSEQ multiplex PCR, while the TCRdb copy is restricted to in-frame clones and leaves out a portion. The sample shows roughly 86,000 clones, roughly 73% of them seen only once. This clonotype was sampled from a man aged 50-60 years in good health and CMV-seropositive. Sequencing was carried out using PBMCs. The chain has TRBV6-5 and TRBJ1-3; D call uncertain. CDR3 sequence (DNA): TGTGCCAGCAGTTACTCGCGGAGAATCTCTGGAAACACCATATATTTT. It specifies CASSYSRRISGNTIYF.